The clone carrying this T cell receptor (beta chain) has a count of ten or more. The source of the sample is a study of T cells after yellow fever vaccination. Study-level background: It was with CD3, CD45RA, CCR7 and CD95 that the EM, EMRA, CM and Tscm memory subsets were sorted. Preparing low-cell-number fractions relied on SMART-Seq v4 Ultra Low Input. Broader study findings: One caveat is that FACS-sorted repertoires could contain abundant clonotypes contaminating from the bulk population.

The length of the CDR3 is 17 residues. V was pared by 2 bases and J by 2 bases, with 13 bases of the junction left unmatched. Germline CDR1 is GTSNPN and CDR2 is SVGIG (reference sequence). MiXCR, run by TCRdb on the 5' RACE reads, gives a single entry per CDR3 protein. This sample has under 25,000 distinct CDR3 sequences; around 5% occur once, and the top ten carry 20%. J is TRBJ1-2 and V is TRBV30; 8 bases agree with TRBD1. The sequences come from PBMCs, either bulk or a sorted T-cell subset (CD4+, CD8+, memory, or dextramer-sorted; not recorded which), collected around 45 days after the first yellow fever vaccination. The TCR was taken from a young man who received the YFV17D yellow fever vaccine. CDR3: CAWSRPGTGYFNYGYTF. In DNA, the CDR3 is TGTGCCTGGAGTCGTCCCGGGACAGGATACTTCAACTATGGCTACACCTTC.